This entry lists 26 T cell receptor beta chains sequenced from one sample in a study of OX40 agonist ivuxolimab in advanced cancers. Using immunoSEQ multiplex PCR, the repertoire was profiled, and TCRdb retains in-frame clones only, with some absent. The data show more than 55,000 clones, nearly 90% seen once. The sequences come from CD4+ or CD8+ T cells sorted from blood, collected in a trial of the OX40 agonist ivuxolimab. The receptors come from an adult with an advanced solid tumor such as melanoma, head and neck, liver or kidney cancer.

The J gene is TRBJ2-6, the V gene TRBV19; TRBD2 might be the D (5 bases). V lost 3 bases and J lost 0, with 15 bases in between. This CDR3 region has 18 residues. CDR1 is LNHDA, CDR2 SQIVND, per germline (reference sequence). CDR3 in DNA: TGTGCCAGTAGTATCTCCGGGATCCCCGGCTCTGGGGCCAACGTCCTGACTTTC. Protein: CASSISGIPGSGANVLTF.

The chain is built from TRBV27 and TRBJ2-7; D is perhaps TRBD2 (5 bases). The germline V gene has CDR1 MNHEY and CDR2 SMNVEV (reference sequence). Trimming removed 6 bases at V and 6 bases at J, with 24 bases between. There are 16 residues in the CDR3. The CDR3 spells CASRLDGMVPAGEQYF. The CDR3 DNA reads as TGTGCCAGCAGGCTGGACGGGATGGTCCCGGCGGGCGAGCAGTACTTC.

The chain links TRBV5-4 to TRBJ1-1; TRBD1 is a possible D gene (6 bases). The V gene's germline CDR1 is SGHNT and CDR2 YYREEE (reference sequence). The germline V and J ends were trimmed by 4 bases and 1 base, with 11 bases remaining between them. The CDR3 consists of 14 residues. The CDR3 coding sequence is TGTGCCAGCAGCGTGGACAGTAGGAACACTGAAGCTTTCTTT. This gives the protein CASSVDSRNTEAFF.

This chain links TRBV4-1 with TRBJ2-1; 13 nucleotides line up with TRBD2. CDR3 length: 17 residues. J gave up 6 bases and V 2 bases, and 7 bases lay outside the gene matches. Germline assignment: CDR1 MGHRA and CDR2 YSYEKL. This CDR3 reads CASSQRELAGGPNEQFF. The CDR3, as DNA: TGCGCCAGCAGCCAACGGGAACTAGCGGGGGGGCCCAATGAGCAGTTCTTC.

The chain uses TRBV7-2 and TRBJ2-1, with 13 bases aligning to TRBD2. Unmatched junction bases numbered 4, after V lost 3 bases and J lost 2 bases. CDR1 SGHTA and CDR2 FQGNSA come from the germline V gene. The CDR3 consists of 17 residues. The CDR3 nucleotides are TGTGCCAGCAGCTTTTCCGGGACTAGCGGGACCTACAATGAGCAGTTCTTC. Translation: CASSFSGTSGTYNEQFF.

The chain employs TRBV5-6 and TRBJ2-1; no reliable D call. Trimming took 3 bases from V and 0 from J, leaving 10 bases between them. The length of the CDR3 is 15 residues. Germline values: CDR1 SGHDT, CDR2 YYEEEE. The CDR3 loop reads CASSSISPSYNEQFF. As DNA, the CDR3 is TGTGCCAGCAGCTCCATTTCCCCCTCCTACAATGAGCAGTTCTTC.

The chain has TRBV28 and TRBJ2-3; 11 bases are a match to TRBD1. CDR1 is MDHEN and CDR2 is SYDVKM in the germline V gene. Trimming removed 3 bases from V and 5 bases from J; junction bases left unmatched: 7. The CDR3 is 16 residues long. Here the CDR3 DNA reads TGTGCCAGCAGTTTCCCGAGGGACAGGGGGAAAGATACGCAGTATTTT. It translates to CASSFPRDRGKDTQYF.

The chain carries TRBV4-1 and TRBJ2-2; tentative D call: TRBD1 (6 bases). V lost 1 base, J lost 7 bases, and 13 bases lay in between. This CDR3 comprises 15 residues. From germline, CDR1 is MGHRA and CDR2 YSYEKL. The CDR3 region has the DNA TGCGCCAGCAGCCAAGTGTTCAGGGGAAACGGGGAGCTGTTTTTT. Protein sequence: CASSQVFRGNGELFF.

The V and J genes are TRBV2 and TRBJ1-2; D is ambiguous. The CDR3 extends over 13 amino acids. V lost 6 bases, J lost 2 bases, and 10 bases lay in between. Germline lookup yields CDR1 SNHLY and CDR2 FYNNEI. CDR3 loop: CASRGTGNYGYTF. As DNA, the CDR3 is TGTGCCAGCAGAGGAACTGGGAACTATGGCTACACCTTC.

Only a few counts were recorded for this clone. The chain is built from TRBV28 and TRBJ2-7; tentative D call: TRBD1 (6 bases). V was cut by 6 bases and J by 0 bases, with 21 bases left in between. The CDR3 is 17 residues long. Germline loops: CDR1 MDHEN, CDR2 SYDVKM. The CDR3 protein is CASSPWELGGSSYEQYF. As DNA, the CDR3 is TGTGCCAGCAGCCCGTGGGAGTTAGGGGGAAGCTCCTACGAGCAGTACTTC.

This chain links TRBV28 with TRBJ1-4; no firm D call. The length of the CDR3 is 11 residues. Between the trimmed V and J ends, which lost 7 bases and 10 bases, there was a span of 10 bases. Germline V gives CDR1 MDHEN, CDR2 SYDVKM. CDR3 residues: CASMVARKLFF. CDR3 bases: TGTGCCAGCATGGTCGCTAGAAAACTGTTTTTT.

This chain links TRBV6-5 with TRBJ1-1, with a possible D match to TRBD1 (5 bases). CDR1 and CDR2 (germline): MNHEY, SVGAGI. The ends were cut back, 5 bases at V and 2 bases at J, with 15 bases in the middle. There are 15 residues in the CDR3. The CDR3 region has the DNA TGTGCCAGCAGTGCCCAGGGTAAGCGTAACACTGAAGCTTTCTTT. Encoded protein: CASSAQGKRNTEAFF.

CDR3 protein: CASSEEGRGKNTGELFF. The DNA of the CDR3 is TGCGCCAGCAGTGAGGAGGGCAGGGGGAAGAACACCGGGGAGCTGTTTTTT. The rearrangement links TRBV10-2 to TRBJ2-2, with TRBD1 matching 7 bases. CDR3 length: 17 residues. V trimming: 2 bases; J trimming: 1 base; junction bases outside the gene matches: 7. From germline, CDR1 is WSHSY and CDR2 SAAADI.

This chain joins TRBV2 and TRBJ2-1; TRBD1 agrees at 10 bases. The CDR3 sequence is 16 residues long. The V gene end was trimmed by 5 bases and the J gene end by 6 bases; junction bases not matched to a gene: 10. CDR1 and CDR2 from the germline V gene are SNHLY and FYNNEI. CDR3 sequence (DNA): TGTGCCAGCAGTCTTCGGGGACAGGGGTGGGGCAATGAGCAGTTCTTC. As protein: CASSLRGQGWGNEQFF.

The chain is built from TRBV7-8 and TRBJ2-7; possible D gene TRBD2, 5 bases. Trimming removed 5 bases at V and 7 bases at J, with 12 bases between. This CDR3 comprises 12 residues. The germline V gene has CDR1 SGHVS and CDR2 FQNEAQ. The CDR3: CASSPPEGEQYF. Here the CDR3 DNA reads TGTGCCAGCAGCCCGCCCGAGGGAGAGCAGTACTTC.

This clone was observed once. The chain has TRBV2 and TRBJ2-7; weak D call: TRBD2 (6 bases). Germline V gene data show CDR1 as SNHLY and CDR2 as FYNNEI. The CDR3 contains 13 residues. V was shortened by 7 bases and J by 3 bases, with 13 bases between the two germline ends. DNA for the CDR3: TGTGCCAGCATCCTGGACTACGGCTACGAGCAGTACTTC. It encodes CASILDYGYEQYF.

The V and J genes are TRBV9 and TRBJ1-2; TRBD1 might be the D (5 bases). Deletions cut 4 bases from V and 5 bases from J, with 18 bases between. The CDR3 is 15 amino acids. Germline V lookup: CDR1 SGDLS, CDR2 YYNGEE. The CDR3 region has the DNA TGTGCCAGCAGCCTTGATGGACGGACACTTTATGGCTACACCTTC. Translating gives CASSLDGRTLYGYTF.

This chain links TRBV21-1 with TRBJ2-7; TRBD2 was called by the table and not checked on the DNA. TRBV21-1 is shown as a pseudogene. The length of the CDR3 is 14 residues. CDR3 sequence reads: CGGTSVTRVYEQYF. The CDR3 region has the DNA TGTGGAGGGACTAGCGTAACAAGGGTATACGAGCAGTACTTC.

The J gene is TRBJ1-6, the V gene TRBV5-1; D uncertain. V lost 0 bases, J lost 11 bases, and 6 bases lay in between. The V gene's germline CDR1 is SGHRS and CDR2 YFSETQ. There are 12 residues in the CDR3. The CDR3 loop is CASSLGRTPLHF. The CDR3 DNA reads as TGCGCCAGCAGCTTGGGAAGGACACCCCTCCACTTT.

This clone appeared a few times. The chain recombines TRBV6-5 with TRBJ1-6; D not certain. Germline lookup yields CDR1 MNHEY and CDR2 SVGAGI. Trimming pared 0 bases from V and 11 bases from J, leaving 8 bases between. The CDR3 is made up of 13 amino acids. As DNA, the CDR3 is TGTGCCAGCAGTTACTCGAATTTTCCACCCCTCCACTTT. Amino acids: CASSYSNFPPLHF.

The chain recombines TRBV11-2 with TRBJ1-1; D ambiguous. Germline-derived CDR1 and CDR2 are SGHAT and FQNNGV. This CDR3 contains 13 residues. Trimming pared 0 bases from V and 11 bases from J, leaving 13 bases between. The CDR3 is CASSLERARAAFF. The CDR3 bases are TGTGCCAGCAGCTTAGAACGTGCCCGGGCGGCTTTCTTT.

The chain is built from TRBV28 and TRBJ1-6; D uncertain. V gave up 6 bases and J gave up 2 bases, with 14 bases separating them. Per germline, CDR1 MDHEN and CDR2 SYDVKM. This CDR3 is 16 amino acids long. In DNA form, the CDR3 reads TGTGCCAGCAGGCTGACCCAGAGGACCTATAATTCACCCCTCCACTTT. It yields the protein CASRLTQRTYNSPLHF.

V is TRBV6-6 and J is TRBJ2-3, with D maybe TRBD1 (6 bases). CDR1 and CDR2 from the germline V gene are MNHNY and SVGAGI (reference sequence). V dropped 6 bases and J dropped 0 bases, with 13 bases sitting between them. The CDR3 is 15 residues long. The CDR3 is CASRQGVTSTDTQYF. In DNA form, the CDR3 reads TGTGCCAGCAGACAGGGTGTCACTAGCACAGATACGCAGTATTTT.

The chain couples TRBV28 to TRBJ2-3; D is unresolved. Germline assignment: CDR1 MDHEN and CDR2 SYDVKM. Trimming removed 3 bases from V and 12 bases from J, with 10 bases in between. This CDR3 contains 11 residues. The CDR3 DNA reads as TGTGCCAGCAGTTTTAGGCACGGACAGTATTTT. Translating gives CASSFRHGQYF.

This chain uses TRBV7-9 with TRBJ2-5, with D perhaps being TRBD1 or TRBD2 (5 bases each). V lost 3 bases and J lost 4, with 12 bases in between. The V gene's germline CDR1 is SEHNR and CDR2 FQNEAQ (reference sequence). This CDR3 has 14 residues. The chain's CDR3 is CASSLAGSAETQYF. CDR3 DNA sequence: TGTGCCAGCAGCTTGGCAGGGAGTGCAGAGACCCAGTACTTC. The full variable domain, in which reference TRBV7-9 and TRBJ2-5 provide the parts outside the CDR3, is DTGVSQNPRHKITKRGQNVTFRCDPISEHNRLYWYRQTLGQGPEFLTYFQNEAQLEKSRLLSDRFSAERPKGSFSTLEIQRTEQGDSAMYLCASSLAGSAETQYFGPGTRLLVL.

The CDR3 spells CASSRGRTYEQYF. As DNA, the CDR3 is TGTGCCAGCAGCAGGGGACGGACCTACGAGCAGTACTTC. The V gene is TRBV5-8, the J gene TRBJ2-7; D is possibly TRBD1 or TRBD2 (5 bases each). The CDR3 loop spans 13 amino acids. Trimming pared 4 bases from V and 2 bases from J, leaving 10 bases between. Germline V lookup: CDR1 SGHTS, CDR2 YDEGEE.